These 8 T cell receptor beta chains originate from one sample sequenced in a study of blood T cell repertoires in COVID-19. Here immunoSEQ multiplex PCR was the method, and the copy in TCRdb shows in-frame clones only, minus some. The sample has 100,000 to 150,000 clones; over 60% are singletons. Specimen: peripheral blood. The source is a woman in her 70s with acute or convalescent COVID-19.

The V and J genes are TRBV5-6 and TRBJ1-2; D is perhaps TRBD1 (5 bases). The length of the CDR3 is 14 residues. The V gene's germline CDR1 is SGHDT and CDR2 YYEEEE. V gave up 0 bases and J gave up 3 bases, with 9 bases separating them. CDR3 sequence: CASSLGRAHYGYTF. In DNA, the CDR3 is TGTGCCAGCAGCTTGGGCAGGGCCCACTATGGCTACACCTTC.

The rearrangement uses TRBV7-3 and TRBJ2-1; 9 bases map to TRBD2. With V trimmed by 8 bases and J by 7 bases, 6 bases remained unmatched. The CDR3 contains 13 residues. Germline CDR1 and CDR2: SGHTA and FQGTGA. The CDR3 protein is CASSGSGRNEQFF. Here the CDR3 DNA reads TGTGCCAGCTCGGGTAGCGGGAGAAATGAGCAGTTCTTC.

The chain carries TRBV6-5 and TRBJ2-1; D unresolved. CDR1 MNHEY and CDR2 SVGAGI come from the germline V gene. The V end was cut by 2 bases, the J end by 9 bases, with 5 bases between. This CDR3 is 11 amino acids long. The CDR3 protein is CASSYGREQFF. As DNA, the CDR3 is TGTGCCAGCAGTTACGGGCGTGAGCAGTTCTTC.

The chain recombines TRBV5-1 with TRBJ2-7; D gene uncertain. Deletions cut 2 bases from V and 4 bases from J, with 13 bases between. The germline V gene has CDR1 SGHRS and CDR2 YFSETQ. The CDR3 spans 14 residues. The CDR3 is CASSFSLAGYEQYF. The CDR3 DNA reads TGCGCCAGCAGCTTTTCCCTGGCAGGATACGAGCAGTACTTC. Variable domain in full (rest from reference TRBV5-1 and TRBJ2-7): KAGVTQTPRYLIKTRGQQVTLSCSPISGHRSVSWYQQTPGQGLQFLFEYFSETQRNKGNFPGRFSGRQFSNSRSEMNVSTLELGDSALYLCASSFSLAGYEQYFGPGTRLTVT.

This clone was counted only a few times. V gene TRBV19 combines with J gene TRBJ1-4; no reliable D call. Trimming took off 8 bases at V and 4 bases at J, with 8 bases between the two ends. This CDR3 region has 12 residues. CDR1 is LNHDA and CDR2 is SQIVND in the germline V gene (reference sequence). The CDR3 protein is CASESINEKLFF. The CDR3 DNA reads TGTGCCAGTGAAAGCATTAATGAAAAACTGTTTTTT.

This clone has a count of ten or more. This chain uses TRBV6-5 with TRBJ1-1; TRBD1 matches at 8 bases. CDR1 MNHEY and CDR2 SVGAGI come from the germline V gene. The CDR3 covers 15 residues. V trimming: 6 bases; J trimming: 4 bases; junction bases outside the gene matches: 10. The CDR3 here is CASRPDRGGSTEAFF. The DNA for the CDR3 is TGTGCCAGCAGGCCCGACAGGGGTGGAAGCACTGAAGCTTTCTTT.

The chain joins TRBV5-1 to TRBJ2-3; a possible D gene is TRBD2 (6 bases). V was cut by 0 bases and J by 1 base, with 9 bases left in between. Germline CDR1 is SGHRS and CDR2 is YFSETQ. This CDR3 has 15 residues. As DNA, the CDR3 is TGCGCCAGCAGCTTGGCGGGAGCGCGCACAGATACGCAGTATTTT. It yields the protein CASSLAGARTDTQYF.

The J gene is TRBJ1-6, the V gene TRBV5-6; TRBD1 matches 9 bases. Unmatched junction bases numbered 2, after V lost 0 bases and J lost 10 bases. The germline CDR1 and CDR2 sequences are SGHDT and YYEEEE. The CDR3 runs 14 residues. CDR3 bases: TGTGCCAGCAGCTTGGACAGGGGGCGGTCACCCCTCCACTTT. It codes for CASSLDRGRSPLHF.